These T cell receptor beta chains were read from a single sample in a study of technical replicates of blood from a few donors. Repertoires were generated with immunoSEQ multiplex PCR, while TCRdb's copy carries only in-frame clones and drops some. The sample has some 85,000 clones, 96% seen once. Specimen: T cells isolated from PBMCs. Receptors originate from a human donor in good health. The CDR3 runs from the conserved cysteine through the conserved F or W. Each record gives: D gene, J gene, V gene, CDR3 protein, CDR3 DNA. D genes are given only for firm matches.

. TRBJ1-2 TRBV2 CASSESINYGYTF TGTGCCAGCAGTGAATCAATTAACTATGGCTACACCTTC
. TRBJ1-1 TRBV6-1 CASRPSRGAWTEAFF TGTGCCAGCAGACCCTCCAGGGGTGCGTGGACTGAAGCTTTCTTT
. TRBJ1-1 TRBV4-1 CASSQEIASAYTEAFF TGCGCCAGCAGCCAAGAGATAGCGTCGGCATACACTGAAGCTTTCTTT
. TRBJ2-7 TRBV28 CASSWAPDISYEQYF TGTGCCAGCAGTTGGGCCCCGGACATATCATACGAGCAGTACTTC
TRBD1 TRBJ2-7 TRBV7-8 CASSHYNDRQGEYEQYF TGTGCCAGCAGCCATTACAACGATAGACAGGGGGAATACGAGCAGTACTTC
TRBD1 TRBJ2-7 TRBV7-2 CASSLPGGSYEQYF TGTGCCAGCAGTTTGCCAGGGGGATCCTACGAGCAGTACTTC
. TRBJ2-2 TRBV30 CAWSVLASTGELFF TGTGCCTGGAGTGTGCTAGCTTCCACCGGGGAGCTGTTTTTT
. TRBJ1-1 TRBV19 CASQAESLNTEAFF TGTGCCAGCCAGGCCGAGAGTTTGAACACTGAAGCTTTCTTT
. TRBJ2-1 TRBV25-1 CASTITNNEQFF TGTGCCAGCACCATAACTAACAATGAGCAGTTCTTC
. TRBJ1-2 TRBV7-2 CASSLGGGIDGYTF TGTGCCAGCAGCTTAGGAGGGGGAATCGATGGCTACACCTTC
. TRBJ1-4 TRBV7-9 CASSLGLPPREKLFF TGTGCCAGCAGCTTAGGTTTACCGCCTCGGGAAAAACTGTTTTTT
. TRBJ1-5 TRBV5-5 CASSTPSLGTVYQPQHF TGTGCCAGCAGCACTCCTTCGTTGGGGACTGTATATCAGCCCCAGCATTTT
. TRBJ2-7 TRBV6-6 CASSEPGRAEQYF TGTGCCAGCAGCGAACCCGGGCGGGCCGAGCAGTACTTC
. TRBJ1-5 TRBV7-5 CVRTAWSRGKYQPQHF TGTGTCAGAACAGCGTGGAGTAGGGGGAAGTATCAGCCCCAGCATTTT
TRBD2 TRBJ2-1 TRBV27 CASSFALAGVDEQFF TGTGCCAGCAGTTTCGCACTAGCGGGAGTCGATGAGCAGTTCTTC
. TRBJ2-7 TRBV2 CASNEPFTAVQYF TGTGCCAGCAACGAGCCCTTTACAGCGGTGCAGTACTTC
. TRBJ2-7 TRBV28 CASSLLEGQYF TGTGCCAGCAGTTTATTGGAGGGGCAGTACTTC